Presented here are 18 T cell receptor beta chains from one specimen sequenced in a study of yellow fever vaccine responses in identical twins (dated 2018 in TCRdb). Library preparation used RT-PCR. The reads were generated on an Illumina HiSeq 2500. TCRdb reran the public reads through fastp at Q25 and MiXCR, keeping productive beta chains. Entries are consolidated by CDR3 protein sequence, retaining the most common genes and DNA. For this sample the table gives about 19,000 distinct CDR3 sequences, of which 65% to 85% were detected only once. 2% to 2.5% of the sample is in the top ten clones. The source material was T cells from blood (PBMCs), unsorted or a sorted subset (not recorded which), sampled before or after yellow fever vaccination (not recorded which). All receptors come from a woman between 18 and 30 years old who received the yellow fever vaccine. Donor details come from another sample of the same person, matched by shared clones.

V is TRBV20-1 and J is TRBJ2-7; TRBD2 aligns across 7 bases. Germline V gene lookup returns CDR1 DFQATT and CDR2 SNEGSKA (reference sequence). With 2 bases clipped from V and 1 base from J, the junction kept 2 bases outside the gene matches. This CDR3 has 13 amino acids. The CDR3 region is CSARRDYSYEQYF. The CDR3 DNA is TGCAGTGCTAGAAGGGACTATTCCTACGAGCAGTACTTC.

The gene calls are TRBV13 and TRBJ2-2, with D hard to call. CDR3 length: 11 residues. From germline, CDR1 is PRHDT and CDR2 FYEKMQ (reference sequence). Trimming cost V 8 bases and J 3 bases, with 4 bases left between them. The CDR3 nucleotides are TGTGCCAGCGCTTACACCGGGGAGCTGTTTTTT. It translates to CASAYTGELFF.

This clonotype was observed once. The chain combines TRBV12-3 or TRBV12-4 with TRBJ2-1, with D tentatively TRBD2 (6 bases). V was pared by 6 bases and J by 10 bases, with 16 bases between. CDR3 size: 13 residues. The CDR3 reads CASRLAVYREQFF. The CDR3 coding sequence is TGTGCCAGCAGACTAGCCGTCTACAGAGAGCAGTTCTTC.

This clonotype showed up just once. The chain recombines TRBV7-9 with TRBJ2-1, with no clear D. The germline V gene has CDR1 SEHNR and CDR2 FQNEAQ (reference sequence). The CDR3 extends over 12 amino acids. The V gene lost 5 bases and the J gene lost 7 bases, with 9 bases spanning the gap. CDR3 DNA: TGTGCCAGCAGCCTCACATCGAATGAGCAGTTCTTC. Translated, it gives CASSLTSNEQFF. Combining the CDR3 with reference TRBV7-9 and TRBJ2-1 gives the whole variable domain DTGVSQNPRHKITKRGQNVTFRCDPISEHNRLYWYRQTLGQGPEFLTYFQNEAQLEKSRLLSDRFSAERPKGSFSTLEIQRTEQGDSAMYLCASSLTSNEQFFGPGTRLTVL.

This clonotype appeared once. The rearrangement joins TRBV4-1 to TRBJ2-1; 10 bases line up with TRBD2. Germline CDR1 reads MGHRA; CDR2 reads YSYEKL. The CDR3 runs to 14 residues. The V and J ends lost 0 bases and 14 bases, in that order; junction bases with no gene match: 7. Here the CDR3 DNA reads TGCGCCAGCAGCCAAGAAGGAGCGGGAGGGCCGGAGTTCTTC. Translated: CASSQEGAGGPEFF.

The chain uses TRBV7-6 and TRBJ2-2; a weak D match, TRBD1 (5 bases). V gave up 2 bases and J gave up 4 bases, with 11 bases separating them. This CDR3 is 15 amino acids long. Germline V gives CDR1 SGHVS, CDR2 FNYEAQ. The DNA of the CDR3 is TGTGCCAGCAGCTTACACAGGTCTCTCACCGGGGAGCTGTTTTTT. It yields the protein CASSLHRSLTGELFF.

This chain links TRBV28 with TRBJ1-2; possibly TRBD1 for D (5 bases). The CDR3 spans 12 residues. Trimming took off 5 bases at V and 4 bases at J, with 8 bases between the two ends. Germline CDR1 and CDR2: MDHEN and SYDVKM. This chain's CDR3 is CASSPQGYGYTF. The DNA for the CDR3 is TGTGCCAGCAGTCCTCAGGGCTATGGCTACACCTTC.

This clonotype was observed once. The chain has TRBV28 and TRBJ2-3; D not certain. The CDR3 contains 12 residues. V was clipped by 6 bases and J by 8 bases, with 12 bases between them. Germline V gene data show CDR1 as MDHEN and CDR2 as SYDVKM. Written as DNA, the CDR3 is TGTGCCAGCAGGAGGTTCTTTGGTACGCAGTATTTT. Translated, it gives CASRRFFGTQYF.

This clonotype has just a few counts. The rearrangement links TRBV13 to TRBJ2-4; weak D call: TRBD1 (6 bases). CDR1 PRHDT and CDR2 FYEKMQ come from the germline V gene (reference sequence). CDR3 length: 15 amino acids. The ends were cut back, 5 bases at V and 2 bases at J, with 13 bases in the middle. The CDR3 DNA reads TGTGCCAGCAGCAGACCTGGGACATCCAAAAACATTCAGTACTTC. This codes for CASSRPGTSKNIQYF. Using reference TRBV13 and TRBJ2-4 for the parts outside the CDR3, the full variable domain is AAGVIQSPRHLIKEKRETATLKCYPIPRHDTVYWYQQGPGQDPQFLISFYEKMQSDKGSIPDRFSAQQFSDYHSELNMSSLELGDSALYFCASSRPGTSKNIQYFGAGTRLSVL.

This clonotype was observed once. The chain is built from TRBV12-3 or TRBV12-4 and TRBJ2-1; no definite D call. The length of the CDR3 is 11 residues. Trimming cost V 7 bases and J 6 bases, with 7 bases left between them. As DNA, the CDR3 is TGTGCCAGCAAGGTGGGCAATGAGCAGTTCTTC. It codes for CASKVGNEQFF.

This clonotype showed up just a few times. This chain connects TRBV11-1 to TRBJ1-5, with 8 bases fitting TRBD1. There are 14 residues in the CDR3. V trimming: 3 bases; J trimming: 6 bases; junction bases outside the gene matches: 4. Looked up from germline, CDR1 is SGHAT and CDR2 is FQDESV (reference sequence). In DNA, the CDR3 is TGTGCCAGCAGCTTCCCAGGGGGCGGTCAGCCCCAGCATTTT. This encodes CASSFPGGGQPQHF.

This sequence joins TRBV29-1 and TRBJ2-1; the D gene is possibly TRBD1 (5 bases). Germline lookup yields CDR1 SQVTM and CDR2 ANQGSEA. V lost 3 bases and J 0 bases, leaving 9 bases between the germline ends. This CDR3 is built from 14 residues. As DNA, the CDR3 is TGCAGCGTTGAGACAGTGAGCTCCTACAATGAGCAGTTCTTC. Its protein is CSVETVSSYNEQFF.

Written as DNA, the CDR3 is TGTGCCAGCTCACCACCGGGACAGGGGTCCTATAATTCACCCCTCCACTTT. Translated, it gives CASSPPGQGSYNSPLHF. The genes are TRBV18 and TRBJ1-6; 10 nucleotides align to TRBD1. CDR3 length: 17 amino acids. The germline V gene encodes CDR1 KGHSH and CDR2 LQKENI. V gave up 0 bases and J gave up 1 base; unmatched junction bases: 0.

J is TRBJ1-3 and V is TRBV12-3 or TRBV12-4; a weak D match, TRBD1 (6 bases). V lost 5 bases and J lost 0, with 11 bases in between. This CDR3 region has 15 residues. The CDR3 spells CASSPRDNSGNTIYF. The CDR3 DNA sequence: TGTGCCAGCAGTCCCCGGGACAACTCTGGAAACACCATATATTTT.

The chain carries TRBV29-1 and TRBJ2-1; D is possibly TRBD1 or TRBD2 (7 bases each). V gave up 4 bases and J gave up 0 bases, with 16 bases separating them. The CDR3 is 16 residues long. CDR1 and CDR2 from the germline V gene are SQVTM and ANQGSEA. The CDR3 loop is CSVVRQGGISYNEQFF. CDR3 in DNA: TGCAGCGTTGTTCGCCAGGGGGGGATCTCCTACAATGAGCAGTTCTTC.

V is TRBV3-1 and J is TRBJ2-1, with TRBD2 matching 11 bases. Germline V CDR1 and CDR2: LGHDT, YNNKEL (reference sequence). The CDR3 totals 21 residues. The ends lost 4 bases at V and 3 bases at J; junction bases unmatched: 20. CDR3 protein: CASSLEDRKSSGGSVYNEQFF. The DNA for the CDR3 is TGTGCCAGCAGCCTTGAGGACAGAAAGTCTAGCGGGGGGTCAGTCTACAATGAGCAGTTCTTC.

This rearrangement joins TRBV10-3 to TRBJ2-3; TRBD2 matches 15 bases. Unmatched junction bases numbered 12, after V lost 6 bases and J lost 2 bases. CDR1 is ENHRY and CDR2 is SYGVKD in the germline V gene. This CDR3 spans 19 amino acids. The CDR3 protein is CAISDTLGTSGRFTDTQYF. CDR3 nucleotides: TGTGCCATCAGCGATACGCTAGGGACTAGCGGGAGGTTCACAGATACGCAGTATTTT.

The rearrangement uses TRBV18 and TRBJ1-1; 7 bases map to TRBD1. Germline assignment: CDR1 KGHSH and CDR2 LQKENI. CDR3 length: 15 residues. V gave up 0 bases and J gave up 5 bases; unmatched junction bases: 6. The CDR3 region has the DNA TGTGCCAGCTCACCACCCGACAGGGCGGGAACTGAAGCTTTCTTT. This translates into CASSPPDRAGTEAFF.